This T cell receptor beta chain was sequenced for a study of shared T cell receptors in the human thymus. Using immunoSEQ multiplex PCR, the repertoire was profiled, and TCRdb retains in-frame clones only, with some absent. The sample records approximately 580,000 clones, 70% to 80% being singletons. The CDR3 length is 15 residues. Germline CDR1 is MNHNY and CDR2 is SVGAGI (reference sequence). Trimming cost V 6 bases and J 0 bases; bases outside gene matches: 8. These data are also associated with another study on human thymus T cells. That work states: Corrective heart surgery yielded resections, and these provided the thymus tissue.

The chain recombines TRBV6-6 with TRBJ2-7, with 7 nucleotides matching TRBD1. The material sequenced was thymocytes. The sequence was collected from a boy under two years old with a congenital heart defect. The CDR3 DNA reads as TGTGCCAGCAGAACCACAGGGGCGGGCTCCTACGAGCAGTACTTC. This gives the protein CASRTTGAGSYEQYF.